This T cell receptor beta chain was captured by sequencing in a study of CD8 T cells in ankylosing spondylitis. Per germline, CDR1 KGHDR and CDR2 SFDVKD. V was clipped by 7 bases and J by 3 bases; unmatched bases: 8. This CDR3 region has 15 residues. Quantitative 5'-RACE with molecular barcodes generated TCR beta libraries. TCRdb reanalysed the 5' RACE reads using MiXCR and keeps one entry per CDR3 protein. The sample includes more than 400,000 distinct CDR3 sequences, approximately 5% seen only once; the top ten take under 4.5%. With respect to this clonotype: The antigen is undetermined.

Study-wide results and limits: Ankylosing spondylitis blood seemed to carry a telltale TCR beta motif made of eight or nine highly homologous variants.

The TCR originated in a male donor with ankylosing spondylitis. The chain employs TRBV24-1 and TRBJ2-3; 8 positions match TRBD2. Sequenced sample: blood, either unsorted or a sorted T cell fraction (not recorded which). CDR3 sequence reads: CATSLGGAPTDTQYF. In DNA, the CDR3 is TGTGCCACCAGCCTCGGGGGGGCCCCGACAGATACGCAGTATTTT.